This T cell receptor beta chain emerged from a study of cytomegalovirus exposure and HLA in healthy donors. This table comes from immunoSEQ multiplex PCR, and its TCRdb copy is limited to in-frame clones, with some not included. The sample records about 180,000 clones, 85% being singletons. The sequence derives from a man younger than 35 in good health and CMV-seropositive. The sample consisted of PBMCs.

The DNA for the CDR3 is TGTGCCAGCAGCTTAATTGCAGGGGGCCTCTCCGGCAATGAGCAGTTCTTC. As protein: CASSLIAGGLSGNEQFF. The chain employs TRBV7-3 and TRBJ2-1; 8 bases agree with TRBD1. With 1 base clipped from V and 6 bases from J, the junction kept 11 bases outside the gene matches. CDR1 is SGHTA, CDR2 FQGTGA, per germline. The CDR3 is 17 amino acids. Combining the CDR3 with reference TRBV7-3 and TRBJ2-1 gives the whole variable domain GAGVSQTPSNKVTEKGKYVELRCDPISGHTALYWYRQSLGQGPEFLIYFQGTGAADDSGLPNDRFFAVRPEGSVSTLKIQRTERGDSAVYLCASSLIAGGLSGNEQFFGPGTRLTVL.